The rows below give T cell receptor beta chains drawn from one sample of a study of blood T cell repertoires in COVID-19. The protocol was immunoSEQ multiplex PCR, while the TCRdb copy is restricted to in-frame clones and leaves out a portion. The sample contains more than 60,000 clones, around 91% of which appear only once. The sample consisted of peripheral blood. The origin of the receptors is a human donor in a cohort sampled during active COVID-19. CDR3s include the opening cysteine and the closing phenylalanine or tryptophan. Fields, in order: J gene, D gene, clone size, V gene, CDR3 protein, CDR3 DNA. A D gene is named only where the DNA matches it firmly. For some rows the clone size is stated as once, few or many, or as a class when expanded; others skip it.

>TRBJ2-7|.|.|TRBV3-1/TRBV3-2
CASSQDLVVYEQYF
TGTGCCAGCAGCCAAGATTTGGTAGTCTACGAGCAGTACTTC
>TRBJ2-5|.|.|TRBV7-8
CASGRRGGTQETQYF
TGTGCCAGCGGTCGGCGCGGGGGCACACAAGAGACCCAGTACTTC
>TRBJ2-2|TRBD2|few|TRBV5-1
CASSLVAGFGELFF
TGCGCCAGCAGCTTGGTAGCGGGGTTCGGGGAGCTGTTTTTT
>TRBJ2-7|.|.|TRBV11-2
CASSLGTFSYEQYF
TGTGCCAGCAGCTTAGGAACATTCTCCTACGAGCAGTACTTC
>TRBJ2-3|.|.|TRBV18
CASSTGGTDTQYF
TGTGCCAGCTCCACCGGCGGGACAGATACGCAGTATTTT
>TRBJ2-1|TRBD2|.|TRBV4-3
CASSQVPSGGAEDEQFF
TGCGCCAGCAGCCAAGTCCCCAGCGGGGGGGCCGAGGATGAGCAGTTCTTC
>TRBJ2-1|.|.|TRBV4-2
CASSPNYNEQFF
TGTGCCAGCAGCCCAAACTACAATGAGCAGTTCTTC
>TRBJ2-7|TRBD1|.|TRBV3-1/TRBV3-2
CASSYPGQGLYEQYF
TGTGCCAGCAGTTACCCGGGACAGGGTCTGTACGAGCAGTACTTC
>TRBJ1-6|TRBD1|.|TRBV9
CASSVAGGTSPLHF
TGTGCCAGCAGCGTAGCAGGGGGCACTTCACCCCTCCACTTT
>TRBJ1-1|TRBD1|once|TRBV27
CASKQGGTEAFF
TGTGCCAGCAAACAGGGGGGCACTGAAGCTTTCTTT
>TRBJ1-2|TRBD1|.|TRBV7-2
CASSSAQGAYGYTF
TGTGCCAGCAGCTCCGCCCAGGGGGCCTATGGCTACACCTTC
>TRBJ2-2|TRBD1|few|TRBV6-4
CASSDSIQGTNTGELFF
TGTGCCAGCAGTGACTCGATACAGGGGACGAACACCGGGGAGCTGTTTTTT
>TRBJ2-5|TRBD2|.|TRBV29-1
CSATSGGPGETQYF
TGCAGCGCAACTAGCGGGGGGCCAGGGGAGACCCAGTACTTC
>TRBJ2-1|TRBD1|.|TRBV19
CASRNRGLGNEQFF
TGTGCCAGTAGGAACAGGGGGTTGGGGAATGAGCAGTTCTTC
>TRBJ2-5|.|.|TRBV20-1
CSASPPGTHSGETQYF
TGCAGTGCTAGTCCCCCGGGGACACATTCGGGAGAGACCCAGTACTTC
>TRBJ2-7|.|.|TRBV4-3
CASSQDWVQGPYEQYF
TGCGCCAGCAGCCAAGACTGGGTCCAGGGGCCCTACGAGCAGTACTTC
>TRBJ2-5|.|.|TRBV3-1/TRBV3-2
CASSQDTAQETQYF
TGTGCCAGCAGCCAAGATACAGCCCAAGAGACCCAGTACTTC
>TRBJ2-1|TRBD2|.|TRBV7-7
CASSPLAGGHNEQFF
TGTGCCAGCAGCCCTCTAGCGGGGGGGCACAATGAGCAGTTCTTC
>TRBJ2-1|TRBD2|.|TRBV7-2
CASRFYRSGGYNEQFF
TGTGCCAGCAGGTTCTACCGTAGCGGGGGCTACAATGAGCAGTTCTTC
>TRBJ1-6|.|.|TRBV7-2
CASSIRGGSYNSPLHF
TGTGCCAGCAGCATCCGAGGGGGCTCCTATAATTCACCCCTCCACTTT
>TRBJ2-7|TRBD1|.|TRBV3-1/TRBV3-2
CASTSGQGLSYEQYF
TGTGCCAGCACCTCCGGACAGGGACTCTCCTACGAGCAGTACTTC
>TRBJ1-2|.|once|TRBV6-6
CASSRGVLQGGYTF
TGTGCCAGCAGTCGCGGGGTCCTACAGGGTGGCTACACCTTC
>TRBJ2-5|TRBD2|.|TRBV5-1
CASSLVAGGQETQYF
TGCGCCAGCAGCTTGGTAGCGGGGGGTCAAGAGACCCAGTACTTC
>TRBJ2-7|TRBD1|.|TRBV11-3
CASSSGTGYEQYF
TGTGCCAGCAGCTCCGGGACAGGCTACGAGCAGTACTTC
>TRBJ1-5|TRBD1|.|TRBV20-1
CSASPGGSNQPQHF
TGCAGTGCTAGTCCAGGGGGCAGCAATCAGCCCCAGCATTTT
>TRBJ2-5|.|.|TRBV7-6
CASSPGPKTQYF
TGTGCCAGCAGCCCTGGGCCGAAGACCCAGTACTTC
>TRBJ1-3|TRBD1|.|TRBV7-9
CASSSRDRETGNTIYF
TGTGCCAGCAGCTCCCGGGACAGGGAGACTGGAAACACCATATATTTT
>TRBJ2-3|TRBD2|.|TRBV11-2
CASSRTSGGTDTQYF
TGTGCCAGCAGCCGGACTAGCGGGGGCACAGATACGCAGTATTTT
>TRBJ1-5|TRBD1|.|TRBV4-3
CASSQDYRGHDSPQHF
TGCGCCAGCAGCCAAGATTACAGGGGCCACGATAGTCCCCAGCATTTT
>TRBJ2-2|TRBD1|.|TRBV10-3
CAIRPGTGTTGELFF
TGTGCCATCAGACCCGGGACAGGGACCACCGGGGAGCTGTTTTTT
>TRBJ2-7|TRBD1|.|TRBV19
CASSIDRGADRANIYEQYF
TGTGCCAGTAGTATAGATCGGGGAGCGGACAGGGCAAACATCTACGAGCAGTACTTC
>TRBJ1-5|.|.|TRBV11-2
CASSRQTDQPQHF
TGTGCCAGCAGCAGACAGACAGATCAGCCCCAGCATTTT
>TRBJ2-5|.|.|TRBV25-1
CASSSLGETQYF
TGTGCCAGCAGTTCGCTCGGGGAGACCCAGTACTTC
>TRBJ1-5|TRBD1|once|TRBV7-9
CASSPTGTGGDQPQHF
TGTGCCAGCAGTCCTACCGGGACAGGGGGGGATCAGCCCCAGCATTTT
>TRBJ2-1|TRBD1|.|TRBV12-5
CASGLVTGQGSYNEQFF
TGTGCTAGTGGTTTGGTAACAGGACAGGGGAGCTACAATGAGCAGTTCTTC
>TRBJ2-7|TRBD2|.|TRBV7-2
CASRLTLAGGEQYF
TGTGCCAGCAGGCTCACTCTAGCGGGGGGCGAGCAGTACTTC
>TRBJ1-4|TRBD1|.|TRBV7-9
CASRADRVSEKLFF
TGTGCCAGCAGAGCGGACAGGGTCAGTGAAAAACTGTTTTTT
>TRBJ1-2|.|.|TRBV5-1
CASSFDGSGYGYTF
TGCGCCAGCAGCTTTGATGGGTCGGGATATGGCTACACCTTC
>TRBJ1-2|.|.|TRBV7-3
CASSSSYIRNYGYTF
TGTGCCAGCAGCTCTTCATATATCAGGAACTATGGCTACACCTTC
>TRBJ2-1|TRBD2|.|TRBV7-2
CASSFSGGLFNEQFF
TGTGCCAGCAGCTTTAGCGGGGGCCTCTTCAATGAGCAGTTCTTC
>TRBJ2-7|TRBD1|.|TRBV4-3
CASSRDRGQGYEQYF
TGCGCCAGCAGCCGGGACAGGGGGCAGGGGTACGAGCAGTACTTC
>TRBJ2-3|.|.|TRBV11-3
CASSLVGGATDTQYF
TGTGCCAGCAGCTTAGTAGGCGGGGCGACAGATACGCAGTATTTT
>TRBJ2-5|TRBD2|.|TRBV19
CASSTRLAIAETQYF
TGTGCCAGTAGTACACGACTAGCGATCGCAGAGACCCAGTACTTC
>TRBJ2-7|.|.|TRBV6-1
CASSELGAKGEQYF
TGTGCCAGCAGTGAATTGGGGGCCAAGGGCGAGCAGTACTTC
>TRBJ2-1|TRBD2|.|TRBV7-2
CASSYLTAGYNEQFF
TGTGCCAGCAGCTATCTGACAGCGGGGTACAATGAGCAGTTCTTC
>TRBJ1-1|.|.|TRBV5-8
CASSSEGGPTEAFF
TGTGCCAGCAGCTCGGAGGGGGGGCCCACTGAAGCTTTCTTT
>TRBJ2-4|.|once|TRBV20-1
CSASGTGVNIQYF
TGCAGTGCTAGTGGGACGGGGGTGAACATTCAGTACTTC
>TRBJ1-2|.|.|TRBV18
CASSLNTKSTYGYTF
TGTGCCAGCTCTTTGAACACCAAGTCCACCTATGGCTACACCTTC
>TRBJ1-1|TRBD1|.|TRBV29-1
CSVDRQGDTEAFF
TGCAGCGTTGACAGGCAGGGGGACACTGAAGCTTTCTTT
>TRBJ2-7|.|.|TRBV19
CASSIGGAPYEQYF
TGTGCCAGTAGTATTGGGGGCGCTCCCTACGAGCAGTACTTC
>TRBJ1-1|TRBD1|.|TRBV9
CASSARQGETEAFF
TGTGCCAGCAGCGCCCGACAGGGTGAAACTGAAGCTTTCTTT
>TRBJ2-5|TRBD2|.|TRBV7-2
CASSLVASGGQETQYF
TGTGCCAGCAGCTTAGTGGCTAGCGGGGGGCAAGAGACCCAGTACTTC
>TRBJ1-1|TRBD1|.|TRBV6-2/TRBV6-3
CASSYTHRDRTPAFF
TGTGCCAGCAGTTACACTCACCGGGACAGGACGCCGGCTTTCTTT
>TRBJ2-5|TRBD2|.|TRBV10-3
CAISEIAGGGQETQYF
TGTGCCATCAGTGAGATTGCGGGAGGAGGGCAAGAGACCCAGTACTTC
>TRBJ2-1|TRBD1|.|TRBV3-1/TRBV3-2
CATHGQGAREQFF
TGTGCTACACATGGGCAGGGGGCGCGGGAGCAGTTCTTC